These T cell receptor beta chains were read from a single sample in a study of T cells in Graves' hyperthyroidism and ophthalmopathy. MiXCR, run by TCRdb on the multiplex PCR reads, gives a single entry per CDR3 protein. The table records more than 50,000 distinct CDR3 sequences, roughly 50% of them present only once. Sequenced input: blood. These receptors came from a woman in her 30s with Graves' ophthalmopathy. The CDR3 runs from the conserved cysteine through the conserved F or W. The order of the fields is J gene, V gene, clone size, D gene, CDR3 protein, CDR3 DNA. A D gene is named only where the DNA matches it firmly. Rows may omit the clone size; those that give it use once, few, many or a size class.

j_call: TRBJ2-6
v_call: TRBV19
clone_size: NA
d_call: TRBD1
cdr3_aa: CASSMGQRFSGANVLTF
cdr3_nt: TGTGCCAGTAGTATGGGACAGCGATTCTCTGGGGCCAACGTCCTGACTTTC

j_call: TRBJ2-7
v_call: TRBV5-1
clone_size: NA
d_call: TRBD2
cdr3_aa: CASSLGVGGIYEQYF
cdr3_nt: TGCGCCAGCAGCTTGGGGGTCGGGGGGATTTACGAGCAGTACTTC

j_call: TRBJ2-3
v_call: TRBV2
clone_size: NA
d_call: NA
cdr3_aa: CASNQMGTDTQYF
cdr3_nt: TGTGCCAGCAACCAGATGGGGACAGATACGCAGTATTTT

j_call: TRBJ2-7
v_call: TRBV9
clone_size: many
d_call: TRBD2
cdr3_aa: CASSIAGGPLVEQYF
cdr3_nt: TGTGCCAGCAGCATAGCGGGAGGGCCACTCGTCGAGCAGTACTTC

j_call: TRBJ1-5
v_call: TRBV9
clone_size: NA
d_call: NA
cdr3_aa: CASSVDPEHNQPQHF
cdr3_nt: TGTGCCAGCAGCGTAGATCCAGAACACAATCAGCCCCAGCATTTT

j_call: TRBJ2-5
v_call: TRBV2
clone_size: many
d_call: TRBD2
cdr3_aa: CAKQLNRGGAETQYF
cdr3_nt: TGTGCCAAACAGCTTAACCGGGGGGGCGCAGAGACCCAGTACTTC

j_call: TRBJ2-1
v_call: TRBV7-3
clone_size: many
d_call: NA
cdr3_aa: CASSLPGLAQNEQFF
cdr3_nt: TGTGCCAGCAGCTTACCCGGGCTAGCTCAGAATGAGCAGTTCTTC

j_call: TRBJ1-2
v_call: TRBV7-9
clone_size: NA
d_call: NA
cdr3_aa: CASTVMVEITF
cdr3_nt: TGTGCCAGCACCGTGATGGTGGAAATCACCTTC

j_call: TRBJ2-6
v_call: TRBV6-1
clone_size: many
d_call: NA
cdr3_aa: CASSLNSGANVLTF
cdr3_nt: TGTGCCAGCAGTCTGAACTCTGGGGCCAACGTCCTGACTTTC

j_call: TRBJ2-3
v_call: TRBV9
clone_size: once
d_call: NA
cdr3_aa: CASSEGTYTDTQYF
cdr3_nt: TGTGCCAGCAGCGAAGGGACCTACACCGATACGCAGTATTTT

j_call: TRBJ2-5
v_call: TRBV2
clone_size: NA
d_call: NA
cdr3_aa: CASSQLFGVKQF
cdr3_nt: TGTGCCAGCAGCCAACTCTTCGGGGTCAAGCAGTTC

j_call: TRBJ2-2
v_call: TRBV2
clone_size: many
d_call: NA
cdr3_aa: CASSGGLTTGELFF
cdr3_nt: TGTGCCAGCAGCGGGGGCCTAACCACCGGGGAGCTGTTTTTT

j_call: TRBJ1-6
v_call: TRBV3-1
clone_size: many
d_call: NA
cdr3_aa: CASSQDPDSPLHF
cdr3_nt: TGTGCCAGCAGCCAAGATCCGGATTCACCCCTCCACTTT

j_call: TRBJ2-7
v_call: TRBV27
clone_size: many
d_call: NA
cdr3_aa: CASSLTDSYEQYF
cdr3_nt: TGTGCCAGCAGCCTGACGGATTCCTACGAGCAGTACTTC

j_call: TRBJ1-1
v_call: TRBV3-1
clone_size: many
d_call: NA
cdr3_aa: CASSRTYGTEAFF
cdr3_nt: TGTGCCAGCAGCCGGACATATGGCACTGAAGCTTTCTTT